Following are 2 T cell receptor beta chains from one sample sequenced in a study of molecular identifiers for immune sequencing clone quantification. TCRdb itself ran the PCR reads through MiXCR, one entry per CDR3 protein. Of some 320,000 distinct CDR3 sequences listed, around 21% are singletons. Source material: naive CD8+ T cells from blood, with Jurkat cell RNA spiked in. Subset: FACS-sorted CD8+CD4-CCR7+CD45RA+ naive T cells. Source of these receptors: a human donor in good health. Some libraries in this study had Jurkat cell RNA spiked in.

Concerning this clonotype: Just one base apart from a much larger clone, this may be a read error. This chain links TRBV5-3 with TRBJ2-4; D might be TRBD2 (6 bases). TRBV5-3 qualifies as an ORF whose function is uncertain. The CDR3 has 13 residues. The CDR3: CASSLEGAEYRYF. The CDR3 nucleotides read TGTGCCAGCAGCTTGGAGGGCGCGGAGTATCGGTACTTC.

J is TRBJ2-6 and V is TRBV10-2, with 8 bases aligning to TRBD2. In germline, CDR1 is WSHSY, CDR2 SAAADI. Trimming took 6 bases from V and 4 from J; bases not matched to a gene: 26. This CDR3 contains 22 residues. CDR3 sequence: CASSLRDSGLEIPVGGANVLTF. For the CDR3, the DNA is TGCGCCAGCAGCTTGAGAGACTCGGGACTAGAGATCCCCGTGGGGGGGGCCAACGTCCTGACTTTC.